Listed here are 4 T cell receptor beta chains from one sample, sequenced in a study of somatic mutations in cytotoxic T cells in rheumatoid arthritis. Measured with immunoSEQ multiplex PCR; TCRdb has only the in-frame clones, and not every one. Here the sample spans 20,000 to 25,000 clones, 86% being singletons. Sequencing was performed on CD8+ T cells sorted from blood. The receptors stem from a woman aged 50 to 65 in good health.

The chain has TRBV5-1 and TRBJ2-1; 10 nucleotides match TRBD2. Trimming cost V 4 bases and J 5 bases; bases outside gene matches: 3. CDR3 size: 14 residues. CDR1 is SGHRS and CDR2 is YFSETQ in the germline V gene. CDR3: CASSSGGAHNEQFF. CDR3 nucleotide sequence: TGCGCCAGCAGCAGCGGGGGGGCCCACAATGAGCAGTTCTTC.

The chain is built from TRBV12-5 and TRBJ2-7, with 12 nucleotides matching TRBD1. CDR3 length: 16 residues. The germline V gene encodes CDR1 LGHNT and CDR2 FRNRAP. Unmatched junction bases numbered 10, after V lost 5 bases and J lost 5 bases. For the CDR3, the DNA is TGTGCTAGTGGTATCAATCCCGGGACAGGGGGCAACGAGCAGTACTTC. Its protein is CASGINPGTGGNEQYF.

The CDR3 DNA follows: TGTGCCAGCAGTTTATGGGGGGAGTTGAATGAGCAGTTCTTC. Translation gives CASSLWGELNEQFF. The gene calls are TRBV28 and TRBJ2-1; D is perhaps TRBD1 or TRBD2 (5 bases each). V lost 0 bases, J lost 7 bases, and 10 bases lay in between. This CDR3 contains 14 residues. Germline values: CDR1 MDHEN, CDR2 SYDVKM.

The V and J genes are TRBV9 and TRBJ2-2, with D perhaps matching TRBD1 (5 bases). Between the trimmed V and J ends, which lost 1 base and 1 base, there was a span of 14 bases. CDR3 length: 17 residues. Germline V gene data show CDR1 as SGDLS and CDR2 as YYNGEE. DNA for the CDR3: TGTGCCAGCAGCGTACCCGGACACCACATGAACACCGGGGAGCTGTTTTTT. It yields the protein CASSVPGHHMNTGELFF.